The 11 T cell receptor beta chains reported below all come from one sample, sequenced in a study of Ad26.COV2.S vaccination and SARS-CoV-2 variants. Assay: immunoSEQ multiplex PCR; the TCRdb copy retains only in-frame clones and omits some. The data contain roughly 140,000 clones, around 86% of them singletons. The sample here was peripheral blood, taken after recovery from COVID-19. The receptors stem from a human donor who had recovered from COVID-19.

The rearrangement links TRBV6-5 to TRBJ1-2, with D uncertain. V was pared by 5 bases and J by 0 bases, with 10 bases between. The germline V gene has CDR1 MNHEY and CDR2 SVGAGI. CDR3 length equals 14 residues. CDR3 sequence reads: CASSPQAPNYGYTF. The CDR3 DNA follows: TGTGCCAGCAGTCCCCAGGCTCCTAACTATGGCTACACCTTC.

The J gene is TRBJ2-5, the V gene TRBV7-2; D ambiguous. V was shortened by 1 base and J by 3 bases, with 12 bases between the two germline ends. The CDR3 length is 15 residues. The V gene's germline CDR1 is SGHTA and CDR2 FQGNSA. CDR3 protein: CASSLVGFAEETQYF. CDR3 DNA: TGTGCCAGCAGCTTAGTTGGGTTTGCTGAAGAGACCCAGTACTTC.

The chain recombines TRBV7-9 with TRBJ1-1; D remains ambiguous. The CDR3 is 13 amino acids. CDR1 is SEHNR and CDR2 is FQNEAQ in the germline V gene (reference sequence). The V end lost 5 bases, the J end lost 1 base, and 8 bases lay between the germline ends. This CDR3 is CASSISGNTEAFF. CDR3 nucleotide sequence: TGTGCCAGCAGCATCTCAGGGAACACTGAAGCTTTCTTT.

The V gene is TRBV29-1, the J gene TRBJ1-1, with D hard to call. The germline V gene encodes CDR1 SQVTM and CDR2 ANQGSEA. Trimming took 0 bases from V and 5 from J, leaving 13 bases between them. This CDR3 has 14 amino acids. CDR3 DNA: TGCAGCGTTGAAGATAAAATTCAAGGGACTGAAGCTTTCTTT. Residues: CSVEDKIQGTEAFF. Supplemented by reference TRBV29-1 and TRBJ1-1, the full variable domain reads SAVISQKPSRDICQRGTSLTIQCQVDSQVTMMFWYRQQPGQSLTLIATANQGSEATYESGFVIDKFPISRPNLTFSTLTVSNMSPEDSSIYLCSVEDKIQGTEAFFGQGTRLTVV.

The chain is built from TRBV28 and TRBJ1-1; 8 bases are a match to TRBD1. The trim removed 3 bases at V and 3 bases at J, leaving 12 bases unmatched. There are 17 residues in the CDR3. Germline loops: CDR1 MDHEN, CDR2 SYDVKM. The CDR3 loop is CASSFPQDREGDTEAFF. For the CDR3, the DNA is TGTGCCAGCAGTTTCCCCCAGGACAGGGAAGGGGACACTGAAGCTTTCTTT.

V and J are TRBV4-3 and TRBJ2-4; 9 positions agree with TRBD2. Per germline, CDR1 LGHNA and CDR2 YSLEER. Losses at the gene ends were 3 bases for V and 3 bases for J; bases not matched to a gene: 9. This CDR3 comprises 17 residues. The CDR3 sequence: CASSHGLAGDHKNIQYF. CDR3 in DNA: TGCGCCAGCAGCCATGGATTAGCGGGGGATCACAAAAACATTCAGTACTTC.

The chain carries TRBV7-2 and TRBJ2-7, with 12 positions matching TRBD2. Trimming removed 5 bases from V and 4 bases from J; junction bases left unmatched: 3. The CDR3 has 14 amino acids. In germline, CDR1 is SGHTA, CDR2 FQGNSA. The CDR3: CASSQTSGGYEQYF. Written as DNA, the CDR3 is TGTGCCAGCAGCCAGACTAGCGGGGGTTACGAGCAGTACTTC.

The chain links TRBV28 to TRBJ1-1; TRBD1 is a possible D gene (6 bases). The CDR3 consists of 15 residues. Germline V gene lookup returns CDR1 MDHEN and CDR2 SYDVKM. V gave up 6 bases and J gave up 5 bases, with 19 bases separating them. CDR3 bases: TGTGCCAGCAGACCACTACAGGGAGGGAGGACTGAAGCTTTCTTT. Translation: CASRPLQGGRTEAFF.

The rearrangement uses TRBV13 and TRBJ2-1; TRBD2 agrees at 7 bases. Trimming at V came to 10 bases and at J to 4 bases, leaving 13 bases not matched to a gene. This CDR3 spans 15 amino acids. CDR1 is PRHDT, CDR2 FYEKMQ, per germline (reference sequence). In nucleotides, the CDR3 is TGTGCCACAACAATTGAGCGGGGACCATACAATGAGCAGTTCTTC. It yields the protein CATTIERGPYNEQFF. Based on the CDR3 plus reference TRBV13 and TRBJ2-1, the full variable domain is AAGVIQSPRHLIKEKRETATLKCYPIPRHDTVYWYQQGPGQDPQFLISFYEKMQSDKGSIPDRFSAQQFSDYHSELNMSSLELGDSALYFCATTIERGPYNEQFFGPGTRLTVL.

V usage is TRBV27 and J usage is TRBJ1-2; D remains unclear. This CDR3 has 14 amino acids. Germline CDR1 and CDR2: MNHEY and SMNVEV (reference sequence). V was shortened by 0 bases and J by 2 bases, with 7 bases between the two germline ends. The CDR3 reads CASSLSGRNYGYTF. Written as DNA, the CDR3 is TGTGCCAGCAGTTTATCGGGGAGGAACTATGGCTACACCTTC.

This clone turned up a few times. The chain has TRBV4-3 and TRBJ1-6; 8 bases are shared with TRBD1. Unmatched junction bases numbered 8, after V lost 0 bases and J lost 10 bases. This CDR3 contains 16 residues. Germline-derived CDR1 and CDR2 are LGHNA and YSLEER. CDR3 nucleotides: TGCGCCAGCAGCCAAGATTCGAACAGGGGGGGGTCACCCCTCCACTTT. Translating gives CASSQDSNRGGSPLHF.